Sequencing of this T cell receptor (beta chain) was carried out in a study of blood T cell repertoires in COVID-19. Study as a whole: Samples of COVID-19 (acute and convalescent) were obtained from the United States, Italy and Spain. Nucleic acid was either cDNA or gDNA, and it came from T cells, B-cell-depleted T cells, or PBMCs.

The V gene end was trimmed by 3 bases and the J gene end by 4 bases; junction bases not matched to a gene: 9. Per the germline V gene, CDR1 is SGHVS and CDR2 is FNYEAQ. The CDR3 runs 16 residues. Data came from immunoSEQ multiplex PCR; TCRdb stores just in-frame clones and leaves some out. The sample includes about 200,000 clones, more than 70% seen only once; the top ten take roughly 1.6%. This receptor was taken from a man aged 18 to 30 with active or convalescent COVID-19. Input material: peripheral blood. V gene TRBV7-6 combines with J gene TRBJ2-1; 7 positions agree with TRBD2. The CDR3 region has the DNA TGTGCCAGCAGCTTTAGGGCGGGAGCGGAATACAATGAGCAGTTCTTC. Translating gives CASSFRAGAEYNEQFF.